The sequence of this T cell receptor (beta chain) was determined in a study of blood T cell repertoires in COVID-19. Whole-study context: Samples taken during acute and convalescent COVID-19 were collected in the United States, Italy and Spain. From T cells, B-cell-depleted T cells, or PBMCs came the material, which was cDNA or gDNA.

The CDR3 is made up of 16 amino acids. Germline assignment: CDR1 LGHDT and CDR2 YNNKEL (reference sequence). The V end was cut by 4 bases, the J end by 3 bases, with 17 bases between. In the study's own analysis: Estimation of nucleated cell counts was performed using reference gene primer amplification. Data came from immunoSEQ multiplex PCR; TCRdb stores just in-frame clones and leaves some out. For V, J and clone size, that table is used; D and trimming come from the DNA. Of about 130,000 clones in the sample, about 80% were seen once. Sequenced input: peripheral blood. The clonotype was recovered from a woman in her 50s with acute or convalescent COVID-19. The J gene is TRBJ2-3, the V gene TRBV3-1 (or the pseudogene TRBV3-2); weak D call: TRBD2 (6 bases). The CDR3 nucleotides read TGTGCCAGCAGCCCAACCACGGCGGGGCGGACAGATACGCAGTATTTT. It yields the protein CASSPTTAGRTDTQYF.